A single sample is the source of the 25 T cell receptor beta chains below, sequenced in a study of immune evolution from preneoplasia to lung adenocarcinoma. The protocol was immunoSEQ multiplex PCR, while the TCRdb copy is restricted to in-frame clones and leaves out a portion. The table includes over 6,000 clones, about 81% detected once. Sequencing was carried out using FFPE invasive lung adenocarcinoma tissue. Source of these receptors: a person in their fifties or sixties with lung adenocarcinoma.

The V gene is TRBV7-2, the J gene TRBJ2-2; no clear D gene. Trimming took 5 bases from V and 0 from J, leaving 10 bases between them. The germline CDR1 and CDR2 sequences are SGHTA and FQGNSA. The CDR3 sequence is 15 residues long. CDR3 in amino acids: CASSLAIANTGELFF. In nucleotides, the CDR3 is TGTGCCAGCAGCCTGGCCATCGCGAACACCGGGGAGCTGTTTTTT.

The CDR3 loop is CASSDQSLAKNIQYF. The CDR3 DNA follows: TGTGCCAGCAGTGACCAGTCTCTAGCCAAAAACATTCAGTACTTC. V usage is TRBV28 and J usage is TRBJ2-4; no clear D. V was clipped by 5 bases and J by 0 bases, with 11 bases between them. Per the germline V gene, CDR1 is MDHEN and CDR2 is SYDVKM. The CDR3 sequence is 15 residues long.

The chain joins TRBV27 to TRBJ2-3; 10 bases align to TRBD2. The germline CDR1 and CDR2 sequences are MNHEY and SMNVEV (reference sequence). V lost 2 bases and J lost 1; bases outside the gene matches: 9. This CDR3 comprises 18 residues. The CDR3 nucleotides are TGTGCCAGCAGTTTAGCGTCTAGCGGGAGTTATGGCACAGATACGCAGTATTTT. Translation: CASSLASSGSYGTDTQYF.

This rearrangement joins TRBV14 to TRBJ2-7; D is undetermined. Trimming left V 0 bases short and J 3 bases short, with 9 bases between. The CDR3 consists of 14 residues. Germline values: CDR1 SGHDN, CDR2 FVKESK. The CDR3 sequence: CASSQDLARYEQYF. DNA of the CDR3: TGTGCCAGCAGCCAAGATCTTGCCCGCTACGAGCAGTACTTC.

The chain recombines TRBV9 with TRBJ2-3, with a tentative D call TRBD2 (5 bases). CDR1 is SGDLS and CDR2 is YYNGEE in the germline V gene. The CDR3 totals 15 residues. The germline V and J ends were trimmed by 0 bases and 1 base, with 9 bases remaining between them. DNA of the CDR3: TGTGCCAGCAGCGTAGATCAGCGGCGCACAGATACGCAGTATTTT. Protein product: CASSVDQRRTDTQYF.

The CDR3 sequence: CASSPGTSGRARETQYF. The CDR3 DNA follows: TGTGCCAGCAGCCCAGGGACTAGCGGGAGGGCCCGAGAGACCCAGTACTTC. This rearrangement joins TRBV11-3 to TRBJ2-5; 16 bases agree with TRBD2. The V gene end was trimmed by 5 bases and the J gene end by 4 bases; junction bases not matched to a gene: 7. CDR1 SGHNT and CDR2 YENEEA come from the germline V gene. The CDR3 covers 17 residues.

The V call is TRBV29-1, the J call TRBJ1-2; tentatively, D is TRBD1 (5 bases). This CDR3 region has 12 residues. Germline V gene sequence: CDR1 SQVTM, CDR2 ANQGSEA. Trimming pared 4 bases from V and 6 bases from J, leaving 12 bases between. CDR3 sequence: CSVARVGDGYTF. CDR3 DNA sequence: TGCAGCGTTGCCAGGGTGGGCGATGGCTACACCTTC.

The V and J genes are TRBV30 and TRBJ1-2; D gene ambiguous. Per germline, CDR1 GTSNPN and CDR2 SVGIG (reference sequence). CDR3 size: 11 residues. The V and J ends lost 3 bases and 2 bases respectively, with 4 bases between them. The CDR3 DNA reads as TGTGCCTGGAGGCCGAACTATGGCTACACCTTC. Residues: CAWRPNYGYTF.

The chain links TRBV27 to TRBJ1-2, with 9 bases aligning to TRBD1. The CDR3 extends over 13 amino acids. The junction had 6 bases not matched to a gene; V was cut back by 6 bases and J by 7 bases. The germline V gene has CDR1 MNHEY and CDR2 SMNVEV (reference sequence). CDR3 protein: CASSPSGQGGYTF. CDR3 sequence (DNA): TGTGCCAGCAGCCCCTCGGGACAGGGTGGCTACACCTTC.

In its sample, this clone was seen once. The chain has TRBV5-1 and TRBJ2-5, with D perhaps matching TRBD1 or TRBD2 (5 bases each). V was cut by 4 bases and J by 1 base, with 8 bases left in between. The CDR3 length is 13 residues. Germline CDR1 reads SGHRS; CDR2 reads YFSETQ. DNA for the CDR3: TGCGCCAGCAGCCGGGACCTCCAAGAGACCCAGTACTTC. Protein: CASSRDLQETQYF.

This rearrangement joins TRBV9 to TRBJ2-5; 10 nucleotides agree with TRBD1. Per the germline V gene, CDR1 is SGDLS and CDR2 is YYNGEE. This CDR3 region has 16 residues. V lost 3 bases to trimming and J lost 5 bases; unmatched junction nucleotides: 10. The CDR3 protein is CASSETGGGGWETQYF. The CDR3 DNA sequence: TGTGCCAGCAGCGAGACAGGGGGCGGGGGATGGGAGACCCAGTACTTC.

The V call is TRBV7-2, the J call TRBJ2-5; D might be TRBD2 (5 bases). Trimming took off 5 bases at V and 5 bases at J, with 15 bases between the two ends. This CDR3 has 14 residues. Germline CDR1 and CDR2: SGHTA and FQGNSA. This chain's CDR3 is CASSNRAGQETQYF. CDR3 coding DNA: TGTGCCAGCAGCAACCGGGCGGGCCAGGAGACCCAGTACTTC.

The chain recombines TRBV5-6 with TRBJ2-2; D not resolved. V shed 7 bases and J shed 1 base, with 14 bases lying between them. CDR1 is SGHDT, CDR2 YYEEEE, per germline. This CDR3 contains 15 residues. DNA of the CDR3: TGTGCCAGCCAGCTTTCCGATTTGAACACCGGGGAGCTGTTTTTT. Translation: CASQLSDLNTGELFF.

The rearrangement links TRBV28 to TRBJ1-1; no reliable D call. The CDR3 is 13 residues long. V was cut by 5 bases and J by 1 base, with 8 bases left in between. CDR1 and CDR2 (germline): MDHEN, SYDVKM. The CDR3 DNA reads TGTGCCAGCAGTCACAGTCCGAACACTGAAGCTTTCTTT. This encodes CASSHSPNTEAFF.

This clone occurred a few times. The genes are TRBV4-3 and TRBJ2-2, with D maybe TRBD1 (6 bases). V was trimmed by 0 bases and J by 4 bases, leaving 15 bases between them. Germline values: CDR1 LGHNA, CDR2 YSLEER. This CDR3 is 17 amino acids long. The CDR3 protein is CASSQDPAGTPTGELFF. CDR3 DNA: TGCGCCAGCAGCCAAGATCCGGCCGGGACACCCACCGGGGAGCTGTTTTTT.

This clone was counted once. The chain joins TRBV30 to TRBJ1-2, with 8 bases that match TRBD1. CDR1 is GTSNPN and CDR2 is SVGIG in the germline V gene (reference sequence). This CDR3 is built from 15 residues. With 3 bases clipped from V and 2 bases from J, the junction kept 8 bases outside the gene matches. This CDR3 reads CAWRAEGTGNYGYTF. DNA of the CDR3: TGTGCCTGGAGGGCTGAAGGGACAGGAAACTATGGCTACACCTTC.

V gene TRBV6-6 combines with J gene TRBJ2-5; D gene unclear. CDR1 MNHNY and CDR2 SVGAGI come from the germline V gene (reference sequence). Between the trimmed V and J ends, which lost 6 bases and 3 bases, there was a span of 5 bases. The CDR3 is 11 residues long. DNA for the CDR3: TGTGCCAGCAGGGCGGAAGAGACCCAGTACTTC. It translates to CASRAEETQYF.

The V and J genes are TRBV6-1 and TRBJ2-3; 10 positions match TRBD2. The CDR3 is 18 residues long. The trim removed 4 bases at V and 1 base at J, leaving 11 bases unmatched. Germline V lookup: CDR1 MNHNS, CDR2 SASEGT. CDR3 loop: CASSVQPRLAGRTDTQYF. In DNA, the CDR3 is TGTGCCAGCAGTGTTCAACCGAGACTAGCGGGTCGCACAGATACGCAGTATTTT.

This clone was recorded only once. This chain's CDR3 is CASSIGPSFAWHEQFF. DNA for the CDR3: TGTGCCAGTAGTATCGGCCCTAGCTTCGCCTGGCATGAGCAGTTCTTC. V is TRBV19 and J is TRBJ2-1; maybe TRBD2 (5 bases). The CDR3 covers 16 residues. Trimming removed 3 bases at V and 8 bases at J, with 20 bases between. Germline loops: CDR1 LNHDA, CDR2 SQIVND (reference sequence).

CDR3: CASSTIQGGRTEAFF. The CDR3 nucleotides read TGCGCCAGCAGTACGATACAGGGAGGGAGGACTGAAGCTTTCTTT. The rearrangement uses TRBV4-3 and TRBJ1-1, with D possibly being TRBD1 (6 bases). The germline V gene encodes CDR1 LGHNA and CDR2 YSLEER. CDR3 length: 15 residues. V gave up 6 bases and J gave up 5 bases, with 19 bases separating them.

The rearrangement joins TRBV6-5 to TRBJ1-4; D might be TRBD1 (6 bases). With 5 bases removed from V and 7 bases from J, the gap between germline ends came to 11 bases. The CDR3 runs to 13 residues. Germline values: CDR1 MNHEY, CDR2 SVGAGI. The CDR3 sequence: CASSTGLIEKLFF. In DNA form, the CDR3 reads TGTGCCAGCAGTACAGGGTTGATTGAAAAACTGTTTTTT.

This sequence joins TRBV20-1 and TRBJ1-2; D is uncertain. This CDR3 has 10 amino acids. Germline V gene data show CDR1 as DFQATT and CDR2 as SNEGSKA (reference sequence). Trimming pared 3 bases from V and 4 bases from J, leaving 3 bases between. The CDR3 sequence: CSASSYGYTF. CDR3 sequence (DNA): TGCAGTGCTAGTTCCTATGGCTACACCTTC.

The V and J genes are TRBV28 and TRBJ1-1, with 8 bases that match TRBD1. This CDR3 is 14 amino acids long. CDR1 is MDHEN and CDR2 is SYDVKM in the germline V gene. With V trimmed by 7 bases and J by 3 bases, 7 bases remained unmatched. CDR3 residues: CASTSAGGHTEAFF. DNA of the CDR3: TGTGCCAGCACCTCGGCAGGGGGCCACACTGAAGCTTTCTTT.

The chain is built from TRBV18 and TRBJ2-7; no definite D call. Germline CDR1 is KGHSH and CDR2 is LQKENI. There are 12 residues in the CDR3. With 3 bases removed from V and 0 bases from J, the gap between germline ends came to 3 bases. The CDR3 sequence: CASSPFSYEQYF. CDR3 coding DNA: TGTGCCAGCTCACCGTTCTCCTACGAGCAGTACTTC.

A note on this clone: One junction end disagrees with the germline gene, perhaps due to a read error. This rearrangement joins TRBV7-2 to TRBJ2-1; D is undetermined. The germline gives CDR1 SGHTA, CDR2 FQGNSA. This CDR3 has 15 residues. The CDR3 here is CASIPFVGYYNEQFF. The CDR3 DNA sequence: TGTGCCAGCATTCCTTTCGTGGGATACTACAATGAACAGTTCTTC.